The sequence of this T cell receptor (beta chain) was determined in a study of blood T cell repertoires in COVID-19. Turning to the study itself: Acute and convalescent COVID-19 samples came from the United States, Italy and Spain. Nucleic acid was either cDNA or gDNA, and it came from T cells, B-cell-depleted T cells, or PBMCs.

In the study's own analysis: Reference gene primer amplification gave estimated nucleated cell counts. Data came from immunoSEQ multiplex PCR; TCRdb stores just in-frame clones and leaves some out. V, J and clone size derive from that table, while D and trimming were established from the DNA sequence. Found here are about 94,000 clones, 80% to 85% of them singletons; the top ten hold 6.3%. This CDR3 contains 12 residues. Trimming took 1 base from V and 4 from J, leaving 7 bases between them. Germline assignment: CDR1 GTSNPN and CDR2 SVGIG (reference sequence). The genes are TRBV30 and TRBJ1-2; possibly TRBD1 for D (5 bases). Sequences were obtained from peripheral blood. The TCR originated in a man in his fifties or sixties with acute or convalescent COVID-19. Written as DNA, the CDR3 is TGTGCCTGGAGTGGGGGGGTCTATGGCTACACCTTC. The encoded protein is CAWSGGVYGYTF.